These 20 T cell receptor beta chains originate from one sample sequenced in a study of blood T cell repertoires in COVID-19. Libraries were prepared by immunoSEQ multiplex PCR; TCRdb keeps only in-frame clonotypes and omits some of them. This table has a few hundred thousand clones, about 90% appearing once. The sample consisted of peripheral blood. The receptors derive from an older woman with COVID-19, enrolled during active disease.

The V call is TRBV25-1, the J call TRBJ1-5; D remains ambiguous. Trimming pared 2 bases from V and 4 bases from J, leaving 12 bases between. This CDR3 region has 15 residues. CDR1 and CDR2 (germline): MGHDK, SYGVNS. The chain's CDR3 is CASSEHGSTNQPQHF. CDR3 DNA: TGTGCCAGCAGTGAACACGGATCGACAAATCAGCCCCAGCATTTT. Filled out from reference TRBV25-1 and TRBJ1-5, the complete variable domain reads EADIYQTPRYLVIGTGKKITLECSQTMGHDKMYWYQQDPGMELHLIHYSYGVNSTEKGDLSSESTVSRIRTEHFPLTLESARPSHTSQYLCASSEHGSTNQPQHFGDGTRLSIL.

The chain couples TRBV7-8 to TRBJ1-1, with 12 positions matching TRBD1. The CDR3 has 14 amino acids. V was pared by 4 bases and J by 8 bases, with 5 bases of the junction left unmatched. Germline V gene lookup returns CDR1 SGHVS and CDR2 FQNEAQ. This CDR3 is CASSWGQGAWEAFF. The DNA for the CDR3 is TGTGCCAGCAGCTGGGGACAGGGGGCTTGGGAAGCTTTCTTT.

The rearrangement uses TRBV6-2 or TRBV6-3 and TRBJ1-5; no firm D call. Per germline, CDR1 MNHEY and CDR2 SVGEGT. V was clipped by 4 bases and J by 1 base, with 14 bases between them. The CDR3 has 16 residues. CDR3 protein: CASSLERRGSNQPQHF. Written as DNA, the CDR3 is TGTGCCAGCAGTTTAGAGAGACGGGGAAGCAATCAGCCCCAGCATTTT.

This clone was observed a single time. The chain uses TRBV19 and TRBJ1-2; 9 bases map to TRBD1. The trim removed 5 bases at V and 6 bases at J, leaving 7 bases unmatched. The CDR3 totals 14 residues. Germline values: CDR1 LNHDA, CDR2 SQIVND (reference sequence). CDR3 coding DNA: TGTGCCAGTAGTGGGGGACAGGGTTTGGATGGCTACACCTTC. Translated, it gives CASSGGQGLDGYTF.

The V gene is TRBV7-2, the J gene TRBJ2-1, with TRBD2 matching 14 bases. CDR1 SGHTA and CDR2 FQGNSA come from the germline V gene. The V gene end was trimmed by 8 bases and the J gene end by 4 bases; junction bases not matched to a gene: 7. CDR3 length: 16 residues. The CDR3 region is CASGIRTSGGYNEQFF. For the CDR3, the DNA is TGTGCCAGCGGCATAAGGACTAGCGGGGGGTACAATGAGCAGTTCTTC.

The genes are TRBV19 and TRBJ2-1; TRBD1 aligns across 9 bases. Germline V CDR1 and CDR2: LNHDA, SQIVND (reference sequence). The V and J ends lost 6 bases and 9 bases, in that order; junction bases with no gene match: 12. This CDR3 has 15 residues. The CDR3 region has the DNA TGTGCCAGTAGGACCGGGACAGGGTATTTTAGTGAGCAGTTCTTC. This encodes CASRTGTGYFSEQFF.

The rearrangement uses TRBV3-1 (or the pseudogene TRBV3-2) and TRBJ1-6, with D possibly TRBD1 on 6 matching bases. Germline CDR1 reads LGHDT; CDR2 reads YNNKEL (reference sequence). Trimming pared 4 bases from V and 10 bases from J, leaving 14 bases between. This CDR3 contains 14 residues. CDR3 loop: CASSPDGTLSPLHF. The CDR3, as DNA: TGTGCCAGCAGCCCGGATGGGACACTCTCACCCCTCCACTTT.

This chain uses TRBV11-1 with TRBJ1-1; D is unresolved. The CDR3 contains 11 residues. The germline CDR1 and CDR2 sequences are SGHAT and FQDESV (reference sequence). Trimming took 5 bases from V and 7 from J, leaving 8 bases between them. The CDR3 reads CASSPHSEAFF. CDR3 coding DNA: TGTGCCAGCAGCCCGCACAGTGAAGCTTTCTTT.

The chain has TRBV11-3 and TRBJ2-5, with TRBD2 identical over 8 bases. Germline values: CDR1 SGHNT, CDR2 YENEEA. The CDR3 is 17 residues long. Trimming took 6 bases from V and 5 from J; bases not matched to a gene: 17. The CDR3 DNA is TGTGCCAGCAGTGCTGAATGGACTAGCTCTGGCGGGGAGACCCAGTACTTC. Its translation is CASSAEWTSSGGETQYF.

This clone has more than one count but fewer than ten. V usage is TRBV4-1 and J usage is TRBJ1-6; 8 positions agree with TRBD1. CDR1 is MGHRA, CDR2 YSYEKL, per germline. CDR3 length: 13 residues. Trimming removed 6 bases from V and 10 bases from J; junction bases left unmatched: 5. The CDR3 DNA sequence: TGCGCCAGCAGTGGACAGGGAGGATCACCCCTCCACTTT. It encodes CASSGQGGSPLHF.

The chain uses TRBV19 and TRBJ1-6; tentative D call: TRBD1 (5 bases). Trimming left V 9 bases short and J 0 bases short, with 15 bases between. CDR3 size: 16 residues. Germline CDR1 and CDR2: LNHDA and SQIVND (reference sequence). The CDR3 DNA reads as TGTGCCAGCGGGGGACGCCTGAGCTCCTATAATTCACCCCTCCACTTT. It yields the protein CASGGRLSSYNSPLHF.

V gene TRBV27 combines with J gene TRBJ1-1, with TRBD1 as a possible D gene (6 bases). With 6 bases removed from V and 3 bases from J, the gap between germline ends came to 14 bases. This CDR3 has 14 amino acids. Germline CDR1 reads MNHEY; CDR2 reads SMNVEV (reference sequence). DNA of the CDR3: TGTGCCAGCAGAATCGGACAGCCGCACACTGAAGCTTTCTTT. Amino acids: CASRIGQPHTEAFF.

The CDR3 reads CASSTAGGAPYGYTF. The CDR3 region has the DNA TGTGCCAGCAGCACTGCGGGGGGAGCACCCTATGGCTACACCTTC. The chain joins TRBV5-5 to TRBJ1-2; maybe TRBD1 (5 bases). Germline CDR1 SGHKS, CDR2 YYEKEE (reference sequence). V lost 4 bases and J 4 bases, leaving 17 bases between the germline ends. The CDR3 loop spans 15 amino acids.

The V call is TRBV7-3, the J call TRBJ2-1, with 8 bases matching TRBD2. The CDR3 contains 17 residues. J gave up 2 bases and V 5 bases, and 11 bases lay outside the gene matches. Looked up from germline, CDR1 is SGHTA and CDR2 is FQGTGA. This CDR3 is CASSRSGGGTPYNEQFF. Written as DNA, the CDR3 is TGTGCCAGCAGCCGTTCGGGCGGGGGGACGCCCTACAATGAGCAGTTCTTC.

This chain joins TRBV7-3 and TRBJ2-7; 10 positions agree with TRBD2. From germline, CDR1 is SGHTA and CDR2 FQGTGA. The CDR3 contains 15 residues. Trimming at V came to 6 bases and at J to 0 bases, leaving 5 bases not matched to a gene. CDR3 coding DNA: TGTGCCAGCAGTTCTAGCGGGGGCAGCTCCTACGAGCAGTACTTC. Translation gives CASSSSGGSSYEQYF.

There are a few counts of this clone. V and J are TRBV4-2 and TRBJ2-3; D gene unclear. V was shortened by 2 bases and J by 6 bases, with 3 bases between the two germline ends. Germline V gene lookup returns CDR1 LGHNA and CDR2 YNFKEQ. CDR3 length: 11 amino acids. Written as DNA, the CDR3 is TGTGCCAGCAGCCAACGGGATACGCAGTATTTT. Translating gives CASSQRDTQYF.

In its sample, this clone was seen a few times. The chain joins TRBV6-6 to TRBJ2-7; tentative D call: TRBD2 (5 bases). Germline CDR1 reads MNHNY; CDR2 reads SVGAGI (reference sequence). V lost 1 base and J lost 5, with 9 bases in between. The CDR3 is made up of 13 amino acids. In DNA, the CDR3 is TGTGCCAGCAGTTACTACGGGGAGAACGAGCAGTACTTC. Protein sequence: CASSYYGENEQYF.

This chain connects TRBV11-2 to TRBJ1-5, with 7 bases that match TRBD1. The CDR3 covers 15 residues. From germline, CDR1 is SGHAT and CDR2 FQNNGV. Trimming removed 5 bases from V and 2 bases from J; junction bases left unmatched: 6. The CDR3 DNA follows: TGTGCCAGCAGCCCCGGGACAGTGGGCAATCAGCCCCAGCATTTT. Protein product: CASSPGTVGNQPQHF.

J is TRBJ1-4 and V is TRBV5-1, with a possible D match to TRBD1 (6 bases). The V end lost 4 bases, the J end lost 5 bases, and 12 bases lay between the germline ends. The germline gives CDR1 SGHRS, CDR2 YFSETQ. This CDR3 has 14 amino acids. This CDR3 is CASSRDTRNEKLFF. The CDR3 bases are TGCGCCAGCAGCCGGGACACGAGGAATGAAAAACTGTTTTTT.

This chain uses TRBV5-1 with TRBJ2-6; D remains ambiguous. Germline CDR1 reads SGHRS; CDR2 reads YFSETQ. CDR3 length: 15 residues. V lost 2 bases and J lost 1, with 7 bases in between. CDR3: CASSFGGSGANVLTF. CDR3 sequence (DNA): TGCGCCAGCAGCTTCGGCGGTTCTGGGGCCAACGTCCTGACTTTC.